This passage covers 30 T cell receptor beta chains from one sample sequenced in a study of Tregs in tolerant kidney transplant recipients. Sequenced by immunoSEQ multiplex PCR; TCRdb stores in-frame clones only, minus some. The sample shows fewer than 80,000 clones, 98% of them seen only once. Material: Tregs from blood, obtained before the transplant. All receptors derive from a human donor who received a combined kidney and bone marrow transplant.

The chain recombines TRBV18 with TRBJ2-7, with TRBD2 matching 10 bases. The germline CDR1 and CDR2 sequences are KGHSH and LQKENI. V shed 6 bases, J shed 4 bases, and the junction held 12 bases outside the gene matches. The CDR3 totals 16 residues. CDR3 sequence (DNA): TGTGCCAGCTCCCCCCAGCCAGCGGGAGGGCGGTACGAGCAGTACTTC. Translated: CASSPQPAGGRYEQYF.

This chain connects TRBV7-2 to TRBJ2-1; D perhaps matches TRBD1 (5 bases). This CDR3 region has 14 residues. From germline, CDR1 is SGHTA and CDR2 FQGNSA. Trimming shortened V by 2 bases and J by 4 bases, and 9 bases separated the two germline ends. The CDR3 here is CASSLITGYNEQFF. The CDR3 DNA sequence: TGTGCCAGCAGCTTAATCACAGGATACAATGAGCAGTTCTTC.

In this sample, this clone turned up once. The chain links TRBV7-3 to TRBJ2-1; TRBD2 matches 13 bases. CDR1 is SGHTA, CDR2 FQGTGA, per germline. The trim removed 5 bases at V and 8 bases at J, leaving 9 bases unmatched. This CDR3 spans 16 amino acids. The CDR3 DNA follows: TGTGCCAGCAGCCCTCGACTAGCGGGGGGTTACGATGAGCAGTTCTTC. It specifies CASSPRLAGGYDEQFF. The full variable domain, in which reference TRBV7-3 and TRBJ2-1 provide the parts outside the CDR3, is GAGVSQTPSNKVTEKGKYVELRCDPISGHTALYWYRQSLGQGPEFLIYFQGTGAADDSGLPNDRFFAVRPEGSVSTLKIQRTERGDSAVYLCASSPRLAGGYDEQFFGPGTRLTVL.

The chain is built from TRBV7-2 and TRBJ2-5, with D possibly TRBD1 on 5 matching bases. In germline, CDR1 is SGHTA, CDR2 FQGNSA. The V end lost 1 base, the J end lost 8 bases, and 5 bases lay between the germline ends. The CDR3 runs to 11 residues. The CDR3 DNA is TGTGCCAGCAGCTTAGGGACAACCCAGTACTTC. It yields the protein CASSLGTTQYF.

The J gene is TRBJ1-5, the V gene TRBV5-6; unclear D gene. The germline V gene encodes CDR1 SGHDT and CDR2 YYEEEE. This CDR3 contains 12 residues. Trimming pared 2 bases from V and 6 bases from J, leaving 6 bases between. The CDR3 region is CASSLSGQPQHF. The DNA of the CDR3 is TGTGCCAGCAGCTTATCGGGTCAGCCCCAGCATTTT.

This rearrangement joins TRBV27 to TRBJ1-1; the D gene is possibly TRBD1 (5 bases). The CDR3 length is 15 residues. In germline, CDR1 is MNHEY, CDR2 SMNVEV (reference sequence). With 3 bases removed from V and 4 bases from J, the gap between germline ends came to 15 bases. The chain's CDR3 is CASSFRPNGGTEAFF. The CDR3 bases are TGTGCCAGCAGTTTTCGCCCTAACGGGGGCACTGAAGCTTTCTTT.

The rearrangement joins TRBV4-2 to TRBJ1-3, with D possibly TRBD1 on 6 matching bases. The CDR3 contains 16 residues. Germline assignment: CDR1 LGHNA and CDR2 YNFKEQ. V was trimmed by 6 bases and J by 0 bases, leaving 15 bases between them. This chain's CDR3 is CASRGASATSGNTIYF. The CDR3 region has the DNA TGTGCCAGCAGGGGGGCCTCAGCCACCTCTGGAAACACCATATATTTT.

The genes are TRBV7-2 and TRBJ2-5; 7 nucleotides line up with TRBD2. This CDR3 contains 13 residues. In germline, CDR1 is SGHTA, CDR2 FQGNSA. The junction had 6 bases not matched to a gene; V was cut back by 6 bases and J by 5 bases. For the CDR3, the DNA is TGTGCCAGCAGTTGGACTAGTTCGGAGACCCAGTACTTC. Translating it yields CASSWTSSETQYF.

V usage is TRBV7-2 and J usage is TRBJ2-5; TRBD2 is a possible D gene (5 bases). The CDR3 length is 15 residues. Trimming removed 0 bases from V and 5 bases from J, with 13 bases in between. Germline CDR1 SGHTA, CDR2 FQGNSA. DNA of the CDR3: TGTGCCAGCAGCTTAGCTCCGGGCGGGTGGGAGACCCAGTACTTC. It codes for CASSLAPGGWETQYF.

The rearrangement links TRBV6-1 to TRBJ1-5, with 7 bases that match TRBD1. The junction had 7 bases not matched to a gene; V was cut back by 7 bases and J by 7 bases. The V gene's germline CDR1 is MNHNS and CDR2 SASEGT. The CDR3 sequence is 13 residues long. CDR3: CASKDRAGQPQHF. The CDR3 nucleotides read TGTGCCAGCAAAGACAGGGCAGGACAGCCCCAGCATTTT.

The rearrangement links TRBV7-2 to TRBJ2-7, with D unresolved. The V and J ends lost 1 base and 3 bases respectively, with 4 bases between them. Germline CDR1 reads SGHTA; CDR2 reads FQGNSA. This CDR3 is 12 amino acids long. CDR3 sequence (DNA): TGTGCCAGCAGCTTAGTTCTCTACGAGCAGTACTTC. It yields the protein CASSLVLYEQYF.

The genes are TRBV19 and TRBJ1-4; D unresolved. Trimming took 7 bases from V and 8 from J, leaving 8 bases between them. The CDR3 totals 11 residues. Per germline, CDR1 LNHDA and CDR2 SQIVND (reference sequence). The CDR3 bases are TGTGCCAGTAATGCGGGGGAAAAACTGTTTTTT. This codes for CASNAGEKLFF.

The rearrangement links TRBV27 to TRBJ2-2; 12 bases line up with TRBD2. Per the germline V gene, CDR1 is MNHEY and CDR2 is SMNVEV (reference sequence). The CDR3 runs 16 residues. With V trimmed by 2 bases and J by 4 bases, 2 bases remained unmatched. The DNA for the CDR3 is TGTGCCAGCAGTTTAAGGGGACTAGCGGGCACCGGGGAGCTGTTTTTT. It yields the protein CASSLRGLAGTGELFF.

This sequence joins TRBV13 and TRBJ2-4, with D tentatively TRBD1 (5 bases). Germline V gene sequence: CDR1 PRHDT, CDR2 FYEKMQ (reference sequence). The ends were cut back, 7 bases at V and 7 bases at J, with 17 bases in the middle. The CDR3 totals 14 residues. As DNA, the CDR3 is TGTGCCAGCACCCCGATAGGGGCGAGGAACATTCAGTACTTC. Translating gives CASTPIGARNIQYF.

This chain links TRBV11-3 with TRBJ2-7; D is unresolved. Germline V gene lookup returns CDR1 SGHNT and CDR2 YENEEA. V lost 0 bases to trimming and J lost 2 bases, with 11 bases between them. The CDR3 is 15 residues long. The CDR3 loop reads CASSLDGSDTYEQYF. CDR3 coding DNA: TGTGCCAGCAGCTTAGACGGGTCAGATACCTACGAGCAGTACTTC. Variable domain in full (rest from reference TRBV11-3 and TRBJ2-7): EAGVVQSPRYKIIEKKQPVAFWCNPISGHNTLYWYLQNLGQGPELLIRYENEEAVDDSQLPKDRFSAERLKGVDSTLKIQPAELGDSAVYLCASSLDGSDTYEQYFGPGTRLTVT.

CDR3 protein: CASSLRQGASYEQYF. The CDR3, as DNA: TGTGCCAGCAGCCTCCGACAGGGGGCATCCTACGAGCAGTACTTC. The gene calls are TRBV7-8 and TRBJ2-7; 10 nucleotides agree with TRBD1. From germline, CDR1 is SGHVS and CDR2 FQNEAQ. Trimming at V came to 5 bases and at J to 1 base, leaving 5 bases not matched to a gene. The CDR3 has 15 amino acids. Using reference TRBV7-8 and TRBJ2-7 for the parts outside the CDR3, the full variable domain is GAGVSQSPRYKVAKRGQDVALRCDPISGHVSLFWYQQALGQGPEFLTYFQNEAQLDKSGLPSDRFFAERPEGSVSTLKIQRTQQEDSAVYLCASSLRQGASYEQYFGPGTRLTVT.

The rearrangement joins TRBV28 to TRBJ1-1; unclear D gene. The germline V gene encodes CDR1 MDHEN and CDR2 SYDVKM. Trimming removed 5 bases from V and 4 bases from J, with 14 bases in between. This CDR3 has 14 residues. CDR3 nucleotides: TGTGCCAGCAGTCTAACTCCCCGGGGCACTGAAGCTTTCTTT. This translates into CASSLTPRGTEAFF.

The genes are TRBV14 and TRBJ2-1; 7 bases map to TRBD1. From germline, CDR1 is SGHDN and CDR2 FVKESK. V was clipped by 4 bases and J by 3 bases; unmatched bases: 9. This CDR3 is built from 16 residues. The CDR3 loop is CASSPRGTVHYNEQFF. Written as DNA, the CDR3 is TGTGCCAGCAGCCCGAGGGGGACAGTTCACTACAATGAGCAGTTCTTC.

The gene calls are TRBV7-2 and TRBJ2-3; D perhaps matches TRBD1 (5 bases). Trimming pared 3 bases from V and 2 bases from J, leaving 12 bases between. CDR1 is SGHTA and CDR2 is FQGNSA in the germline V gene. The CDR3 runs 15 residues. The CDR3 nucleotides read TGTGCCAGCAGCTTTGACCGGACAATCACAGATACGCAGTATTTT. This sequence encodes CASSFDRTITDTQYF.

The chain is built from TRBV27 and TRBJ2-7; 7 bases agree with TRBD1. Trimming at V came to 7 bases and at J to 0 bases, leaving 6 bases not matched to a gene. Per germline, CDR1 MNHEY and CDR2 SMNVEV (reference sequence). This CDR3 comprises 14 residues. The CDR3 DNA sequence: TGTGCCAGCAAAACCGGGACAGTCTCCTACGAGCAGTACTTC. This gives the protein CASKTGTVSYEQYF.

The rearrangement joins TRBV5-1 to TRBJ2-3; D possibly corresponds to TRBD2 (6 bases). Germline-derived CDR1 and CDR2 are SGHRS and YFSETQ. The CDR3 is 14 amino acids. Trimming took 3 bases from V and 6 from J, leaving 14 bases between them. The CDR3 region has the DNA TGCGCCAGCAGCTCAGGACCGGGGAGGGATACGCAGTATTTT. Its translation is CASSSGPGRDTQYF.

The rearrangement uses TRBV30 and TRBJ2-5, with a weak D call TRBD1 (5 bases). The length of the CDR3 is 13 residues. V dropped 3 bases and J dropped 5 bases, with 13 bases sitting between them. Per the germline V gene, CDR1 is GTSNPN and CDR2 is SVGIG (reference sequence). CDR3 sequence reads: CAWRPQGPETQYF. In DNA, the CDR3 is TGTGCCTGGAGGCCCCAGGGCCCCGAGACCCAGTACTTC. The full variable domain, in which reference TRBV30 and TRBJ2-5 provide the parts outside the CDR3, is SQTIHQWPATLVQPVGSPLSLECTVEGTSNPNLYWYRQAAGRGLQLLFYSVGIGQISSEVPQNLSASRPQDRQFILSSKKLLLSDSGFYLCAWRPQGPETQYFGPGTRLLVL.

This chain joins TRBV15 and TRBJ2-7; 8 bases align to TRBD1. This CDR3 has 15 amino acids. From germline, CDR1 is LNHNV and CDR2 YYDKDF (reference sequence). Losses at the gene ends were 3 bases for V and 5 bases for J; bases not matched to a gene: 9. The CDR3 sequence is CATSRGAAGGDEQYF. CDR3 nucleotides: TGTGCCACCAGCAGGGGGGCGGCAGGGGGCGACGAGCAGTACTTC.

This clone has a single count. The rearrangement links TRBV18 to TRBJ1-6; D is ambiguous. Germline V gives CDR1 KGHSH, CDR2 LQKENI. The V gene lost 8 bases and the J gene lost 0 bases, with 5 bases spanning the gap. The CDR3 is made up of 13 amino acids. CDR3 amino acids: CASASSYNSPLHF. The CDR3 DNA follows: TGTGCCAGCGCTAGCTCCTATAATTCACCCCTCCACTTT.

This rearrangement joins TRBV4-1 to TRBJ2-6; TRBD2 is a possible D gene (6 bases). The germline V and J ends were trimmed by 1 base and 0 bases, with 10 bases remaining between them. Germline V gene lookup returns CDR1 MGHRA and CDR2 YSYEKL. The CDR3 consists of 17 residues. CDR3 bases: TGCGCCAGCAGCCAAGCCTGGGGGGACTCTGGGGCCAACGTCCTGACTTTC. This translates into CASSQAWGDSGANVLTF.

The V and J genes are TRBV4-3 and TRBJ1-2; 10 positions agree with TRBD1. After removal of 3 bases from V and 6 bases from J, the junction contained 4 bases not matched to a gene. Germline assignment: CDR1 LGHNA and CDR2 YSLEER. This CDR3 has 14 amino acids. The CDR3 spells CASSHSGQGDGYTF. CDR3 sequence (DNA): TGCGCCAGCAGCCACTCAGGACAGGGGGATGGCTACACCTTC.

CDR3 DNA: TGTGCCAGCAGCCCCCTGGGAGGTGGGGAGCTGTTTTTT. It translates to CASSPLGGGELFF. The chain has TRBV7-2 and TRBJ2-2; D perhaps matches TRBD2 (6 bases). The CDR3 sequence is 13 residues long. Germline CDR1 is SGHTA and CDR2 is FQGNSA. Trimming left V 5 bases short and J 8 bases short, with 12 bases between. Looking up the rest from reference TRBV7-2 and TRBJ2-2 gives the full variable domain: GAGVSQSPSNKVTEKGKDVELRCDPISGHTALYWYRQSLGQGLEFLIYFQGNSAPDKSGLPSDRFSAERTGGSVSTLTIQRTQQEDSAVYLCASSPLGGGELFFGEGSRLTVL.

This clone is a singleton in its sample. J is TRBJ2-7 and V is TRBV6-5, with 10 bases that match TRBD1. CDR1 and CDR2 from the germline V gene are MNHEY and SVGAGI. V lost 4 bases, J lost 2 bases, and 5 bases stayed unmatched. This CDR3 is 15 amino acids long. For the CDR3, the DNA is TGTGCCAGCAGTTTCAGTGACAGGGGGCCCTACGAGCAGTACTTC. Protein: CASSFSDRGPYEQYF.

This chain's CDR3 is CASSLDYIAGENNEQFF. Here the CDR3 DNA reads TGTGCCAGCAGCTTAGATTACATAGCGGGGGAGAACAATGAGCAGTTCTTC. The chain employs TRBV7-9 and TRBJ2-1; TRBD2 matches at 9 bases. Germline loops: CDR1 SEHNR, CDR2 FQNEAQ (reference sequence). The CDR3 loop spans 17 amino acids. The trim removed 1 base at V and 5 bases at J, leaving 9 bases unmatched.

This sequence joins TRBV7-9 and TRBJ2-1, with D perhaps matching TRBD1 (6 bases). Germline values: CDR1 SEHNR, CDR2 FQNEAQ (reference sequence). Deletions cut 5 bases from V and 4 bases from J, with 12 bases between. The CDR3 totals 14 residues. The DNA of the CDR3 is TGTGCCAGCAGCGCCGGGACACTGTACAATGAGCAGTTCTTC. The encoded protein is CASSAGTLYNEQFF. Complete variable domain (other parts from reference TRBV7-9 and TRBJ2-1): DTGVSQNPRHKITKRGQNVTFRCDPISEHNRLYWYRQTLGQGPEFLTYFQNEAQLEKSRLLSDRFSAERPKGSFSTLEIQRTEQGDSAMYLCASSAGTLYNEQFFGPGTRLTVL.